This T cell receptor (beta chain) was identified in a study of CD8+ T cells in alopecia areata. The study, taken as a whole, reports: Lesional tissue from the scalp (especially in alopecia totalis/universalis) showed higher clonality than normal scalp. Tofacitinib yielded significantly lower scalp clonality and fewer expanded CD8+ clones among the top 100.

Stated treatment: oral pan-JAK inhibitor, 5-10 mg twice daily. CDR1 and CDR2 from the germline V gene are MNHNS and SASEGT. This CDR3 is built from 16 residues. Losses at the gene ends were 3 bases for V and 3 bases for J; bases not matched to a gene: 8. This clone was observed a handful of times. Its antigen is undetermined. cDNA reverse transcribed from extracted RNA served as the sequencing template. The table came from immunoSEQ multiplex PCR; TCRdb's copy has only in-frame clones and leaves some out. Altogether roughly 230,000 clones are present, less than 45% being singletons, with the ten largest covering approximately 2.9%.

This specimen consisted of CD4+ T cells sorted from blood, obtained at approximately week 37, from a patient treated with tofacitinib. The sequence was obtained from a human donor with alopecia areata. The rearrangement joins TRBV6-1 to TRBJ2-1; 7 positions agree with TRBD2. The chain's CDR3 is CASSDLFGLDYNEQFF. For the CDR3, the DNA is TGTGCCAGCAGTGATCTCTTTGGACTAGACTACAATGAGCAGTTCTTC.